A selection of T cell receptor beta chains follows, all from one sample in a study of technical replicates of blood from several donors. Data came from immunoSEQ multiplex PCR; TCRdb stores just in-frame clones and leaves some out. The data contain about 62,000 clones, about nine tenths of them singletons. Sample: PBMCs. Receptor source: a human donor in good health. Some clones in this sample may be carry-over from other donors' samples. Each CDR3 is given with its conserved first and last residue.

J,V,CDR3
TRBJ2-7,TRBV7-9,CASSSPSGRAYEQYF
TRBJ2-1,TRBV7-2,CASSLGTSGKEQFF
TRBJ1-5,TRBV5-1,CASSPLGGSEQPQHF
TRBJ1-1,TRBV5-1,CASRFEPGTEAFF
TRBJ2-1,TRBV5-1,CASSSAGLVFNEQFF
TRBJ2-3,TRBV15,CATSRDNEGAVDTQYF
TRBJ1-1,TRBV19,CASSSPGQGAAEAFF
TRBJ2-7,TRBV11-2,CASIPTPRGKWHEQYF
TRBJ2-7,TRBV4-1,CASSQDLYEQYF
TRBJ2-4,TRBV5-6,CASSPRDWDAKNIQYF
TRBJ1-1,TRBV30,CAWTPTEAFF
TRBJ2-3,TRBV29-1,CSLLEAGGRLDTQYF
TRBJ1-1,TRBV28,CASSLSEGAGMNTEAFF
TRBJ2-7,TRBV2,CASILEGGERTYEQYF
TRBJ2-5,TRBV7-3,CASSLRGAQETQYF
TRBJ1-1,TRBV25-1,CASSDRTGPTEAFF
TRBJ2-1,TRBV5-1,CASSLRRLAGDNEQFF
TRBJ2-4,TRBV19,CASSSLAGAKNIQYF
TRBJ2-7,TRBV5-5,CASSVTGGSNYEQYF
TRBJ2-7,TRBV2,CASSGQGYEQYF
TRBJ1-1,TRBV19,CASSTASYTEAFF
TRBJ1-6,TRBV4-1,CASSQVQGVHSPLHF
TRBJ1-4,TRBV9,CASSDRFSGEKLFF
TRBJ1-1,TRBV9,CASSVVGEATEAFF
TRBJ2-7,TRBV5-1,CASSLGRVYGGTSVRWYF
TRBJ1-2,TRBV25-1,CASSPPFVGFISYGYTF
TRBJ2-3,TRBV7-9,CASSLVLGGTDTQYF
TRBJ2-7,TRBV4-3,CASSQVPGLHSSRYEQYF
TRBJ2-2,TRBV5-4,CASSLPPRGGNTGELFF
TRBJ1-6,TRBV27,CASSFSRRGGTENSPLHF
TRBJ2-1,TRBV6-5,CASRGRTGSNEQFF
TRBJ1-5,TRBV28,CASSPVGGSNQPQHF
TRBJ1-6,TRBV5-6,CASSRTVSNSPLHF
TRBJ2-7,TRBV10-3,CAISETGREQYF
TRBJ1-1,TRBV9,CASSVKSWGGIGRNTEAFF
TRBJ1-1,TRBV7-9,CASSRPVAENTEAFF
TRBJ2-1,TRBV4-3,CASSQEGAGYNEQFF
TRBJ2-7,TRBV5-1,CASTASFSGRVHEQYF
TRBJ1-1,TRBV19,CASSMAGVRGTEAFF
TRBJ1-1,TRBV7-9,CASSFGTAGRTEAFF
TRBJ1-4,TRBV7-9,CASNMGQGNEKLFF
TRBJ1-5,TRBV4-2,CASSQAFTGGGQPQHF
TRBJ1-1,TRBV7-2,CASSLMGQGKGSTEAFF
TRBJ2-7,TRBV7-6,CASSLAGSYEQYF
TRBJ2-2,TRBV4-3,CASTRGLGTGELFF
TRBJ1-5,TRBV9,CASSVGTGNNQPQHF
TRBJ1-3,TRBV18,CASSRILQGLGGNTIYF
TRBJ2-7,TRBV7-3,CASSLVAGGAIEQYF
TRBJ1-2,TRBV30,CAWSVTTGKGYTF
TRBJ2-7,TRBV4-2,CASSSRLVLFHEQYF
TRBJ2-1,TRBV11-2,CASRSGTSGIYNEQFF
TRBJ1-6,TRBV15,CATSRDDREISPLHF
TRBJ2-7,TRBV5-1,CASSFWGPGEQYF